This T cell receptor beta chain was captured in a study of OX40 agonist ivuxolimab in advanced cancers. In terms of the full investigation: Ivuxolimab, which targeted the costimulatory receptor OX40 (CD134), was an agonistic, fully human IgG2 monoclonal antibody. Intravenous ivuxolimab was administered to patients every 2 weeks at six dose levels: 0.01, 0.1, 0.3, 1.5, 3 and 10 mg/kg. Of the roughly 52 dose-escalation patients, hepatocellular carcinoma was present in around 20, melanoma in some 15, renal cell carcinoma in 9 and head and neck cancer in 9. A male proportion of around 81% and a mean age of approximately 55 years, ranging from about 20 to 85, were recorded for the dose-escalation cohort. Patients were allowed to have had prior anti-PD-1, anti-PD-L1 or anti-CTLA-4 therapy, and 40% of the dose-escalation patients had been treated with checkpoint inhibitors. Partial responses were achieved by three dose-escalation patients, of whom one had hepatocellular carcinoma and two had cutaneous melanoma. The purpose of peripheral TCRbeta sequencing was to test whether ivuxolimab changed TCR sequence diversity and led to clonal T-cell expansion. The paper reports the monotherapy dose-escalation portion (N of about 47 patients) of the phase I ivuxolimab trial. What the work shows at the level of the full study, not this receptor alone: Antigen specificity was not determined for the clonally expanded peripheral T cells. After ivuxolimab, CD8+ T cells had more expanded clones than CD4+ T cells on average. Clonal expansion of both CD4+ and CD8+ blood T cells was observed from baseline to week 6 at doses 0.1 to 3.0 mg/kg. In the 0.1-3.0 mg/kg groups, partial responders were among the patients with the lowest normalized peripheral clonal expansion, particularly in CD8+ T cells. Low levels of normalized T-cell clonal expansion were also seen in some patients who did not respond.

For this clone: Its recognized antigen is unknown. The input lacks base qualities; no much larger clone sits a single base away.

Patients with autoimmune disease history or receiving systemic immunosuppression were excluded from the trial. In every dose cohort, peripheral blood was drawn for TCR sequencing at baseline, cycle 4 day 1, and cycle 7 day 1. The samples were taken from a phase I, first-in-human, multicenter, open-label dose-escalation trial of ivuxolimab. Adults with locally advanced or metastatic melanoma, renal cell, hepatocellular, or head and neck squamous cell carcinoma were enrolled in the trial. Before TCR sequencing, CD4+ and CD8+ T cells were separately sorted from peripheral blood. Trimming removed 4 bases from V and 0 bases from J; the gene matches leave 3 bases unexplained. Via the germline V gene (reference sequence), CDR1 is MNHNY and CDR2 SVGAGI. The CDR3 goes from the cysteine to the phenylalanine over 15 residues. CDR3 DNA only is kept here, 45 bases in frame from base 1. Genomic DNA was isolated from the sorted cells so that the TCRbeta CDR3 region could be sequenced. TCRbeta CDR3 regions were sequenced using the immunoSEQ Assay. Entries here come from immuneACCESS through TCRdb and include only in-frame sequences with V and J called. Some clones fail to appear in such tables; in the studies checked, an unresolved V gene covers under half of the shortfall, and the cause of the remainder is unknown. In all, the sample holds 70,000 or so clones, and 86% of those were seen once. Of the sample, under 0.85% falls within the top ten clones.

The chain is encoded by TRBV6-6 joined to TRBJ1-5, with TRBD1 matching 7 junction bases. The receptor was derived from an adult with an advanced solid tumor such as melanoma, head and neck, liver or kidney cancer. Sequenced material: CD4+ or CD8+ T cells sorted from blood, taken in a trial of the OX40 agonist ivuxolimab. The nucleotide sequence is TGTGCCAGCAGTTCGGGACAGTATAGCAATCAGCCCCAGCATTTT. Translation gives CASSSGQYSNQPQHF.